This paragraph reports one T cell receptor beta chain. The data belong to a study of CD8+CD57+ T cells in acquired aplastic anemia. Whole-study context: Average DNA yield from sorted CD4+ and CD8+ cells was roughly 3 ug.

The sequenced patients had an expansion of CD8+CD57+ cells seen by flow cytometry. Patients had received no therapy at the time of blood sampling. Germline CDR1 ENHRY, CDR2 SYGVKD. The V gene end was trimmed by 3 bases and the J gene end by 4 bases; junction bases not matched to a gene: 8. The CDR3 totals 15 residues. Profiling that covered TCR beta VDJ and CDR3 relied on genomic DNA as its template. TCRdb analysed the reads with MiXCR anew, one entry per CDR3 protein. The sample contains approximately 80,000 distinct CDR3 sequences, about 70% of which appear only once. This chain uses TRBV10-3 with TRBJ2-7; 8 bases agree with TRBD1. Sequences were obtained from sorted CD4+, CD8+, or CD8+CD57+ T cells (not recorded which) from PBMCs. This sequence originates from a human donor with aplastic anemia. CDR3 in DNA: TGTGCCATCAGTGACTCTGACAGGGGAATTTACGAGCAGTACTTC. Residues: CAISDSDRGIYEQYF.